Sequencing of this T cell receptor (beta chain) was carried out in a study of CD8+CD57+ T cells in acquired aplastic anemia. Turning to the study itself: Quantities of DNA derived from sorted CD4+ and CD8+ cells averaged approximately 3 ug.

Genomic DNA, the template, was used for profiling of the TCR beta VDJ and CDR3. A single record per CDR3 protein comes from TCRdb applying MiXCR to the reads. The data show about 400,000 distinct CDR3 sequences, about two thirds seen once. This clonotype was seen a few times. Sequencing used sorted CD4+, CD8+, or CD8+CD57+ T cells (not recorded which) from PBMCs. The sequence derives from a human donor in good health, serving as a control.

As DNA, the CDR3 is TGCGCCAGCAGCCAAGTGGGGGTTAGGGAGACCCAGTACTTC. The encoded protein is CASSQVGVRETQYF. This chain connects TRBV4-3 to TRBJ2-5, with D perhaps matching TRBD1 or TRBD2 (5 bases each). From germline, CDR1 is LGHNA and CDR2 YSLEER. This CDR3 has 14 residues. Trimming shortened V by 1 base and J by 5 bases, and 11 bases separated the two germline ends.